This is a list of T cell receptor beta chains from one sample in a study of cytomegalovirus exposure and HLA in healthy donors. Clones were read by immunoSEQ multiplex PCR, and TCRdb kept only the in-frame ones, dropping some. The repertoire holds 50,000 to 65,000 clones, with 82% as singletons. Sequenced input: PBMCs. The receptor source for this set is a woman younger than 30 in good health and CMV-seronegative. Each CDR3 is given with its conserved first and last residue. Fields, in order: clone size, J gene, V gene, D gene, CDR3 DNA, CDR3 protein. The D gene is left open where the match is weak. Clone size, where shown, is once, few, many, or a class for clones that have expanded.

- | TRBJ1-2 | TRBV6-6 | - | TGTGCCAGCAGTTACTCGGGGGGACGCGCGGACTATGGCTACACCTTC | CASSYSGGRADYGYTF
- | TRBJ2-3 | TRBV27 | TRBD1 | TGTGCCAGCAGTCGACGGGACAGGGACGCAGATACGCAGTATTTT | CASSRRDRDADTQYF
- | TRBJ1-6 | TRBV7-9 | - | TGTGCCAGCAGCGAATTATATCAGGGCACCTATAATTCACCCCTCCACTTT | CASSELYQGTYNSPLHF
once | TRBJ2-7 | TRBV7-9 | TRBD2 | TGTGCCAGCATCCCCAGCGGGAGCGCGTACGAGCAGTACTTC | CASIPSGSAYEQYF
- | TRBJ2-7 | TRBV27 | - | TGTGCCAGCAGTCATGAGGGGGGGGGTTCCTACGAGCAGTACTTC | CASSHEGGGSYEQYF
- | TRBJ2-5 | TRBV28 | - | TGTGCCAGCAGAGCGACGGCTGGAGAGACCCAGTACTTC | CASRATAGETQYF
medium-sized | TRBJ1-2 | TRBV6-4 | - | TGTGCCAGCAGTGACTCGACGGAGGGAGGCTATGGCTACACCTTC | CASSDSTEGGYGYTF
few | TRBJ2-7 | TRBV7-2 | TRBD2 | TGTGCCAGCAGCTCACTAGCGGGAGCGGGCTACGAGCAGTACTTC | CASSSLAGAGYEQYF
- | TRBJ1-1 | TRBV7-3 | - | TGTGCCAGCAGCCTCGACAGTGTGAACACTGAAGCTTTCTTT | CASSLDSVNTEAFF
- | TRBJ2-7 | TRBV28 | TRBD2 | TGTGCCAGCACCCTTTCGGGACTAGCGGGAGCCGTCTACGAGCAGTACTTC | CASTLSGLAGAVYEQYF
- | TRBJ1-5 | TRBV15 | - | TGTGCCACCAGCAGAGCTTATAGCAATCAGCCCCAGCATTTT | CATSRAYSNQPQHF
few | TRBJ2-1 | TRBV7-3 | - | TGTGCCAGCAGCCCCGAGAGAAGCAGGGTGCATGAGCAGTTCTTC | CASSPERSRVHEQFF
few | TRBJ2-1 | TRBV10-3 | TRBD2 | TGTGCCATCAGTGAACCGGGACTAGCGACGAGCTCCTACAATGAGCAGTTCTTC | CAISEPGLATSSYNEQFF
few | TRBJ2-7 | TRBV30 | - | TGTGCCTGGAGTACCCCCCTAGCTGGCGAGCAGTACTTC | CAWSTPLAGEQYF
- | TRBJ2-7 | TRBV5-1 | TRBD1 | TGCGCCAGCAGCTTACTCGGACAGGCCAATACCTACGAGCAGTACTTC | CASSLLGQANTYEQYF
- | TRBJ2-7 | TRBV5-4 | - | TGTGCCAGCAGCTTGGCCGCGACCGCAGGGCAGTACTTC | CASSLAATAGQYF
- | TRBJ2-7 | TRBV9 | TRBD1 | TGTGCCAGCAGCCCCCGACAGGGTGAATCTAACTACGAGCAGTACTTC | CASSPRQGESNYEQYF
- | TRBJ2-7 | TRBV6-5 | - | TGTGCCAGCAGTTACTCGATTTACAGGCCACCCTACGAGCAGTACTTC | CASSYSIYRPPYEQYF
- | TRBJ1-2 | TRBV5-6 | TRBD1 | TGTGCCAGCAGCTTGGTTCGCAAGGGACAGAGCTATGGCTACACCTTC | CASSLVRKGQSYGYTF
once | TRBJ2-3 | TRBV7-6 | TRBD2 | TGTGCCAGCAGCTTCATAGCGGGAGAAATGGTAGATACGCAGTATTTT | CASSFIAGEMVDTQYF
- | TRBJ2-1 | TRBV4-1 | TRBD2 | TGCGCCAGCAGACAAGCTTCAGGGATCGCGGGAGAGGGTGAGCAGTTCTTC | CASRQASGIAGEGEQFF
- | TRBJ1-5 | TRBV27 | - | TGTGCCAGCAGTCAGAACAGGATTAGCAATCAGCCCCAGCATTTT | CASSQNRISNQPQHF
- | TRBJ2-7 | TRBV6-1 | - | TGTGCCAGCAGTGAAGGAAGGGGCCCGTCGACGGAGCAGTACTTC | CASSEGRGPSTEQYF
- | TRBJ2-7 | TRBV4-1 | TRBD1 | TGCGCCAGCAGCCAAGGGGGGGACAGGCCCTACGAGCAGTACTTC | CASSQGGDRPYEQYF
- | TRBJ1-1 | TRBV5-8 | TRBD1 | TGTGCCAGCAGCTTGGGGACAGGGGGTTGGCCCCTCGAGGTCACTGAAGCTTTCTTT | CASSLGTGGWPLEVTEAFF
- | TRBJ1-1 | TRBV6-4 | TRBD1 | TGTGCCAGCAGCCCCGGGACAGAGAACACTGAAGCTTTCTTT | CASSPGTENTEAFF
few | TRBJ2-2 | TRBV5-6 | TRBD1 | TGTGCCAGCAGCTTGCGCCCGGGACAGGGTTTACCCGGGGAGCTGTTTTTT | CASSLRPGQGLPGELFF
- | TRBJ1-5 | TRBV19 | - | TGTGCCAGTAGTATAGATCCCGGGGGGCGCGTCGGACAGCCCCAGCATTTT | CASSIDPGGRVGQPQHF
- | TRBJ1-1 | TRBV15 | - | TGTGCCACCAGCAGAGATGTGGGGCAACCCACTGAAGCTTTCTTT | CATSRDVGQPTEAFF
- | TRBJ1-5 | TRBV2 | - | TGTGCCAGCAGTGACTCCCCTCAGCCCCAGCATTTT | CASSDSPQPQHF
few | TRBJ2-7 | TRBV5-4 | - | TGTGCCAGCAGCACCCCGGGCCCCGGGAGGACAGTGAACTCCTACGAGCAGTACTTC | CASSTPGPGRTVNSYEQYF
- | TRBJ2-3 | TRBV7-9 | - | TGTGCCAGCAGCGGAAGGGGGGGGGAGGGCACAGATACGCAGTATTTT | CASSGRGGEGTDTQYF
few | TRBJ1-2 | TRBV25-1 | - | TGTGCCAGCAGTTGGGACACCTATGGCTACACCTTC | CASSWDTYGYTF